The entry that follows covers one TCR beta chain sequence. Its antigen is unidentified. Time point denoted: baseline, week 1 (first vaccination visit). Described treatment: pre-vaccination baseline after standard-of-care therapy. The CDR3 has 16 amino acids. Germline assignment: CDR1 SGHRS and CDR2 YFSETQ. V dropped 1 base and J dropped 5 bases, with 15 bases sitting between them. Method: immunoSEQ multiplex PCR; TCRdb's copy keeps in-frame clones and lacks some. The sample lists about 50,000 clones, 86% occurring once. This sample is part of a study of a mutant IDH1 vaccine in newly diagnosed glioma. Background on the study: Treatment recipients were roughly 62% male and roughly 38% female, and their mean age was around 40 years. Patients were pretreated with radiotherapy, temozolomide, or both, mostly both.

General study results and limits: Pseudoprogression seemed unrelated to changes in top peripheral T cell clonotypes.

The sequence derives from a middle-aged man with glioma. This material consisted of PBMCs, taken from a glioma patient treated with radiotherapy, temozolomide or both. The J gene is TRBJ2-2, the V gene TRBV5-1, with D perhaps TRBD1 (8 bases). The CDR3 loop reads CASSLLQGGQTGELFF. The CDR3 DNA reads TGCGCCAGCAGCTTGCTACAGGGGGGGCAGACCGGGGAGCTGTTTTTT. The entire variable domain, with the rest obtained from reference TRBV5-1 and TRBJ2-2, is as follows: KAGVTQTPRYLIKTRGQQVTLSCSPISGHRSVSWYQQTPGQGLQFLFEYFSETQRNKGNFPGRFSGRQFSNSRSEMNVSTLELGDSALYLCASSLLQGGQTGELFFGEGSRLTVL.